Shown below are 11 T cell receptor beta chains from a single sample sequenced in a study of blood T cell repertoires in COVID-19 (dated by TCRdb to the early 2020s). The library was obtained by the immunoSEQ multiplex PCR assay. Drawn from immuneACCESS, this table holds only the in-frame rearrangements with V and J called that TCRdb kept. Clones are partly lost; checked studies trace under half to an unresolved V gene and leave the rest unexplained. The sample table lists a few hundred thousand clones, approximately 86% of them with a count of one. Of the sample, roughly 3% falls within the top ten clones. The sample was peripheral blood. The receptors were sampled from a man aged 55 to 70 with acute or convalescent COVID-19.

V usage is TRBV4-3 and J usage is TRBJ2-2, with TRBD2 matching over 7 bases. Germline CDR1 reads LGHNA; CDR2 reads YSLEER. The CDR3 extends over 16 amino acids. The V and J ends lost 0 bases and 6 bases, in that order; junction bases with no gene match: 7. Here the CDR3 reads CASSQDAGVIAGELFF. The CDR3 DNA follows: TGCGCCAGCAGCCAAGATGCGGGGGTAATCGCCGGGGAGCTGTTTTTT.

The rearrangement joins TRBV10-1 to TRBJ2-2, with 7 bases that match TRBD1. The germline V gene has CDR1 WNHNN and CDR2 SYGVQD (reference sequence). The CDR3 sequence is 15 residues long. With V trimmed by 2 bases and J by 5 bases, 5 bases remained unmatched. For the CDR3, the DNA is TGCGCCAGCAGTGAGGAGAGGGGGCGAACCGGGGAGCTGTTTTTT. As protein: CASSEERGRTGELFF.

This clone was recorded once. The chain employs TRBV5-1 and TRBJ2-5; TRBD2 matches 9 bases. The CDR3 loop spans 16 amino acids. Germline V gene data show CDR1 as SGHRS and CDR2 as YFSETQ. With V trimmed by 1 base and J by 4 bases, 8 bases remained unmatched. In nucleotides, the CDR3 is TGCGCCAGCAGCTTGTTCGATAGCGGGGGATTAGAGACCCAGTACTTC. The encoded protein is CASSLFDSGGLETQYF.

The CDR3 sequence is CASSYLTSTEAFF. The CDR3 coding sequence is TGCGCCAGCAGCTATCTCACGAGCACTGAAGCTTTCTTT. The rearrangement joins TRBV5-1 to TRBJ1-1, with unresolved D. The V gene's germline CDR1 is SGHRS and CDR2 YFSETQ. Deletions cut 3 bases from V and 4 bases from J, with 10 bases between. The CDR3 consists of 13 residues.

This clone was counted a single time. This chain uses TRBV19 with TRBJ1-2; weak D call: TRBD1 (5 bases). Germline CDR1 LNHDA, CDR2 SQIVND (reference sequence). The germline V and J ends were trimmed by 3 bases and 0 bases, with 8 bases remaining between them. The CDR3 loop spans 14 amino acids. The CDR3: CASSISTANYGYTF. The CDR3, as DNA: TGTGCCAGTAGTATCTCGACAGCTAACTATGGCTACACCTTC.

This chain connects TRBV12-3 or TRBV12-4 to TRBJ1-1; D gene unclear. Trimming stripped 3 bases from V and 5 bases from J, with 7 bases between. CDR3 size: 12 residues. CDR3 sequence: CASSFTRTEAFF. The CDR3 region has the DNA TGTGCCAGCAGTTTCACTCGGACTGAAGCTTTCTTT.

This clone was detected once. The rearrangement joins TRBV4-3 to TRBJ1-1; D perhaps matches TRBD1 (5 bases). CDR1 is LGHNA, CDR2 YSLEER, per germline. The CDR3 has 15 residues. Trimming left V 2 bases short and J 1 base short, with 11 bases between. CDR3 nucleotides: TGCGCCAGCAGCCAATCGGTCCAGGGGAACACTGAAGCTTTCTTT. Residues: CASSQSVQGNTEAFF.

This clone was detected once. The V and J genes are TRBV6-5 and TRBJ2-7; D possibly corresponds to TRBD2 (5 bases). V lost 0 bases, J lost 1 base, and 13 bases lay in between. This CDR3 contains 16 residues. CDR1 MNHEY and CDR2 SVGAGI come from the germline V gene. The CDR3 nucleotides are TGTGCCAGCAGTTACTCTTCGCCAGGAGGATCCTACGAGCAGTACTTC. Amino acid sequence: CASSYSSPGGSYEQYF.

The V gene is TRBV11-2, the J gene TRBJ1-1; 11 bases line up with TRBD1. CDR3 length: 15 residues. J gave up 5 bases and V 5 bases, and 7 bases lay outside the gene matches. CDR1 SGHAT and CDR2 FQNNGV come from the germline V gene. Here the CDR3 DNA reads TGTGCCAGCAGCCCAGGACAGGGGGCATGGACTGAAGCTTTCTTT. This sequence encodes CASSPGQGAWTEAFF.

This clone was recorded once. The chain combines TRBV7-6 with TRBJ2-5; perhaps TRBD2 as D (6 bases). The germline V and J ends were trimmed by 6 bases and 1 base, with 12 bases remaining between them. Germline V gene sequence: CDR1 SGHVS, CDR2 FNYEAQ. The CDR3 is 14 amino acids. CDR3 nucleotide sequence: TGTGCCAGCAGGTGGGGGGACGTCCAAGAGACCCAGTACTTC. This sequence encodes CASRWGDVQETQYF.

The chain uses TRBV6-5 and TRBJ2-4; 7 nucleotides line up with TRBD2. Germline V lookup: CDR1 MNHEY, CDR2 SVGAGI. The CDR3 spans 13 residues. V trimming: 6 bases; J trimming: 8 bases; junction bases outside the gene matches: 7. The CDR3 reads CASRWTAGDIQYF. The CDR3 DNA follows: TGTGCCAGCAGATGGACCGCGGGGGACATTCAGTACTTC.